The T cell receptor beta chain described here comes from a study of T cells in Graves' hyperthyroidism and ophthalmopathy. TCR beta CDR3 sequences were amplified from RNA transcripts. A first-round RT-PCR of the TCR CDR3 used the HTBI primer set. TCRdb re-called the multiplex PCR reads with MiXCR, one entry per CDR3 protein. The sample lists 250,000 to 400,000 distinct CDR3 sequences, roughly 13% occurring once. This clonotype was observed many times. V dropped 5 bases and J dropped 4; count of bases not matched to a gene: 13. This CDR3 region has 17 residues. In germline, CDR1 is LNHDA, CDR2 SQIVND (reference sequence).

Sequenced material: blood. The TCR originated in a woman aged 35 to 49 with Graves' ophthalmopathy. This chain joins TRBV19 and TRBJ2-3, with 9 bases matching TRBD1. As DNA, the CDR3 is TGTGCCAGTAGTCAACCCCGGAACAGGGGGCTGGCAGATACGCAGTATTTT. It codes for CASSQPRNRGLADTQYF.